One and the same sample provided the 8 T cell receptor beta chains below, sequenced in a study of blood T cell repertoires in COVID-19. This table comes from immunoSEQ multiplex PCR, and its TCRdb copy is limited to in-frame clones, with some not included. This sample has about 310,000 clones, with roughly 86% found just once. Sequencing was done on a sample of PBMCs or T cells enriched from blood (not recorded which). These receptors all stem from a woman aged 25-40 years who had recovered from COVID-19.

This clone has more than one count but fewer than ten. The gene calls are TRBV7-2 and TRBJ1-1, with a tentative D call TRBD1 (5 bases). Germline CDR1 and CDR2: SGHTA and FQGNSA. Trimming took 2 bases from V and 6 from J, leaving 16 bases between them. The CDR3 is 15 residues long. Written as DNA, the CDR3 is TGTGCCAGCAGCTTACTGGCAGGGACTATTTCTGAAGCTTTCTTT. This gives the protein CASSLLAGTISEAFF.

This chain connects TRBV6-5 to TRBJ1-1; weak D call: TRBD1 (5 bases). The CDR3 runs 11 residues. With 6 bases removed from V and 10 bases from J, the gap between germline ends came to 12 bases. Germline V gives CDR1 MNHEY, CDR2 SVGAGI. CDR3 residues: CASRVGAGAFF. The DNA for the CDR3 is TGTGCCAGCAGAGTTGGGGCAGGAGCTTTCTTT.

This rearrangement joins TRBV7-9 to TRBJ2-7; 10 bases align to TRBD2. This CDR3 has 15 residues. V was pared by 0 bases and J by 3 bases, with 2 bases of the junction left unmatched. CDR1 is SEHNR, CDR2 FQNEAQ, per germline (reference sequence). The CDR3, as DNA: TGTGCCAGCAGCTTAGCTAGCGGGAGGTACTACGAGCAGTACTTC. Protein product: CASSLASGRYYEQYF.

In this sample, this clone turned up once. The rearrangement links TRBV18 to TRBJ1-5; D unclear. The CDR3 sequence is 15 residues long. V lost 3 bases and J lost 2, with 11 bases in between. Germline V gives CDR1 KGHSH, CDR2 LQKENI. CDR3 DNA: TGTGCCAGCTCACCGGGAGTCGGGGGCAATCAGCCCCAGCATTTT. It is translated as CASSPGVGGNQPQHF.

The rearrangement joins TRBV9 to TRBJ2-3; 13 nucleotides match TRBD2. This CDR3 contains 18 residues. V lost 5 bases and J lost 3; bases outside the gene matches: 12. Germline loops: CDR1 SGDLS, CDR2 YYNGEE. In nucleotides, the CDR3 is TGTGCCAGCAGTCCACTCCGGGGACTAGCGGGGATTACAGATACGCAGTATTTT. It codes for CASSPLRGLAGITDTQYF.

CDR3 nucleotides: TGCAGCGTTGAAGTTTCGGCAGGCTCCGAGCAGTACTTC. Protein sequence: CSVEVSAGSEQYF. The genes are TRBV29-1 and TRBJ2-7; D remains ambiguous. Between the trimmed V and J ends, which lost 1 base and 6 bases, there was a span of 13 bases. The germline V gene encodes CDR1 SQVTM and CDR2 ANQGSEA. CDR3 length: 13 residues.

The chain combines TRBV20-1 with TRBJ2-7; maybe TRBD2 (6 bases). The V and J ends lost 6 bases and 6 bases respectively, with 12 bases between them. This CDR3 has 11 amino acids. Germline V CDR1 and CDR2: DFQATT, SNEGSKA (reference sequence). CDR3 residues: CSATGRPEQYF. As DNA, the CDR3 is TGCAGTGCCACGGGGAGGCCCGAGCAGTACTTC.

V usage is TRBV4-1 and J usage is TRBJ1-4, with 8 bases lining up with TRBD1. Germline-derived CDR1 and CDR2 are MGHRA and YSYEKL. V was pared by 4 bases and J by 6 bases, with 4 bases of the junction left unmatched. This CDR3 contains 14 residues. The CDR3 coding sequence is TGCGCCAGCAGCCGGACAGGGCTATATGAAAAACTGTTTTTT. Translation: CASSRTGLYEKLFF.